The sequence of this T cell receptor beta chain was determined in a study of shared clonotypes between healthy human individuals. Terminally differentiated effector memory CD45RA+ cells were left out of the naive CD8 fraction, which was CD45RO-negative and positively selected for CCR7. The healthy adult donors were HIV-negative and reported no recent acute infections or vaccinations. The CDR3 runs to 17 residues. Germline CDR1 and CDR2: MNHEY and SMNVEV (reference sequence). V lost 1 base and J lost 1, with 14 bases in between. Assay used: immunoSEQ multiplex PCR; TCRdb lists only in-frame clones, some missing. The top ten clones hold 1% to 1.5% of a sample with about 2 million clones, about 94% of them seen once.

V gene TRBV27 combines with J gene TRBJ2-1; D remains ambiguous. Sequencing was performed on naive CD8+ T cells sorted from blood. This clonotype was sampled from a man in his late teens or twenties in good health. The CDR3 coding sequence is TGTGCCAGCAGTTTATATTACGAGACGGTGTCCTACAATGAGCAGTTCTTC. It yields the protein CASSLYYETVSYNEQFF.